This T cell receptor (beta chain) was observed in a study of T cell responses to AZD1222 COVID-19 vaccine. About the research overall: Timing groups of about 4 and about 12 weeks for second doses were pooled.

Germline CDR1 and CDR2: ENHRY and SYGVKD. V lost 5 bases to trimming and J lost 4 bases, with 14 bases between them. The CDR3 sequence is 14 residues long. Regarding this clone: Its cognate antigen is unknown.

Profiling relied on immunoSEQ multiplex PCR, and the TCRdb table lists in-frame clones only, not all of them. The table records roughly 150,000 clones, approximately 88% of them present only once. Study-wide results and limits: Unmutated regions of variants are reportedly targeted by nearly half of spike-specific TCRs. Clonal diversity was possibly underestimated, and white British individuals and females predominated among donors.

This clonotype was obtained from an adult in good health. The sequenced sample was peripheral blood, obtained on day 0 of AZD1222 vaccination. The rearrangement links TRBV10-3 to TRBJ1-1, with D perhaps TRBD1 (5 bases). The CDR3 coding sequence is TGTGCCATCAGTATGGGGCAGGCGGTCACTGAAGCTTTCTTT. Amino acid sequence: CAISMGQAVTEAFF.